This TCR beta chain was obtained from a study of blood T cell repertoires in COVID-19. Sequenced by immunoSEQ multiplex PCR; TCRdb stores in-frame clones only, minus some. The sample has over 55,000 clones; about nine tenths are singletons. The germline V and J ends were trimmed by 1 base and 0 bases, with 11 bases remaining between them. The CDR3 consists of 15 residues. Germline values: CDR1 SGHRS, CDR2 YFSETQ. The J gene is TRBJ2-7, the V gene TRBV5-1, with D possibly being TRBD1 (5 bases). The source is a man aged 45-65 years with active COVID-19. Sequencing was carried out using peripheral blood. The CDR3 DNA follows: TGCGCCAGCAGCTTGATGGGGCCGAGCTCCTACGAGCAGTACTTC. Translated: CASSLMGPSSYEQYF.